The rows below give T cell receptor beta chains drawn from one sample of a study of cytomegalovirus exposure and HLA in healthy donors. The assay was immunoSEQ multiplex PCR, and TCRdb's table has in-frame clones only and misses some. The sample has 150,000 to 200,000 clones, approximately 73% seen once. The sequenced sample consisted of PBMCs. The receptor set was obtained from a man aged 30 to 45 in good health and CMV-seropositive. The CDR3 runs from the conserved cysteine through the conserved F or W. Fields, in order: V gene, D gene, J gene, clone size, CDR3 protein, CDR3 DNA. A D gene is named only where the DNA matches it firmly. Rows give clone size only sometimes, using once, few, many, or a class for an expanded clone.

TRBV29-1	TRBD1	TRBJ1-1	once	CSVIGTGSTEAFF	TGCAGCGTTATAGGGACAGGGAGTACTGAAGCTTTCTTT
TRBV6-1	TRBD2	TRBJ2-1	few	CATAGLGFANEQFF	TGTGCCACCGCGGGACTAGGGTTTGCCAATGAGCAGTTCTTC
TRBV27	.	TRBJ2-7	few	CASRGMAYEQYF	TGTGCCAGTCGCGGAATGGCCTACGAGCAGTACTTC
TRBV2	TRBD1	TRBJ2-7	.	CASSDQRTGVSEQYF	TGTGCCAGCAGTGATCAGCGGACAGGGGTTTCCGAGCAGTACTTC
TRBV6-1	TRBD2	TRBJ2-7	.	CAVGLAGSSYEQYF	TGTGCCGTAGGACTAGCGGGGAGCTCCTACGAGCAGTACTTC
TRBV5-4	TRBD2	TRBJ2-7	.	CASSFGGGRSYEQYF	TGTGCCAGCAGCTTCGGCGGCGGGAGGTCGTACGAGCAGTACTTC
TRBV28	.	TRBJ2-5	.	CASNSQLPRPWTQYF	TGTGCCAGCAACTCACAGCTACCCCGGCCTTGGACCCAGTACTTC
TRBV5-1	TRBD1	TRBJ1-5	.	CAILERTGEPEGQPQHF	TGCGCCATCCTCGAACGGACAGGGGAGCCTGAGGGCCAGCCCCAGCATTTT
TRBV19	TRBD1	TRBJ1-6	few	CASSMRTGGKSNSPLHF	TGTGCCAGTAGTATGAGGACAGGGGGAAAAAGTAATTCACCCCTCCACTTT
TRBV30	.	TRBJ2-7	few	CAWSSYATWTSRQAYEQYF	TGTGCCTGGAGTTCGTACGCTACTTGGACATCCAGGCAAGCATACGAGCAGTACTTC
TRBV7-3	.	TRBJ2-3	.	CASSPGNPFTDTQYF	TGTGCCAGCAGCCCCGGGAACCCGTTCACAGATACGCAGTATTTT
TRBV19	TRBD2	TRBJ2-7	.	CASSIHTPLGSGRAGEQYF	TGTGCCAGTAGTATCCACACCCCCCTGGGTAGCGGGAGGGCCGGCGAGCAGTACTTC
TRBV12-1	.	TRBJ2-5	.	CASSFGAPGTAETHQETQYF	TGTGCCAGCAGCTTTGGGGCTCCAGGGACAGCTGAAACACATCAAGAGACCCAGTACTTC
TRBV5-1	.	TRBJ1-6	.	CASSLISPRQGLNSPLHF	TGCGCCAGCAGCTTGATCTCCCCCCGGCAGGGGTTAAATTCACCCCTCCACTTT
TRBV7-8	.	TRBJ2-5	.	CASSSGSETQYF	TGTGCCAGCAGCTCCGGTTCGGAGACCCAGTACTTC
TRBV5-1	TRBD2	TRBJ2-3	.	CASSLASGRDLATQYF	TGCGCCAGCAGCTTGGCCTCCGGGAGGGACCTTGCTACGCAGTATTTT
TRBV28	.	TRBJ1-1	.	CASITLHGPLGTEAFF	TGTGCCAGCATTACACTTCATGGACCACTAGGGACTGAAGCTTTCTTT
TRBV10-2	.	TRBJ2-7	.	CASSVDRYEQYF	TGCGCCAGCAGTGTGGACAGATACGAGCAGTACTTC
TRBV6-5	.	TRBJ2-7	.	CASSYLRRGSAYEQYF	TGTGCCAGCAGTTATCTGCGGCGGGGATCAGCCTACGAGCAGTACTTC
TRBV5-6	TRBD1	TRBJ2-7	few	CASSSQGISYEQYF	TGTGCCAGCAGCTCACAGGGGATTTCCTACGAGCAGTACTTC
TRBV6-1	.	TRBJ2-1	.	CASRDEAAGHNEQFF	TGTGCCAGCAGGGATGAAGCGGCCGGCCACAATGAGCAGTTCTTC
TRBV6-1	.	TRBJ2-7	few	CASSEEDGSSYEQYF	TGTGCCAGCAGTGAAGAGGACGGGAGCTCCTACGAGCAGTACTTC
TRBV7-9	.	TRBJ2-1	.	CASSSDSYNEQFF	TGTGCCAGCAGCTCCGACAGCTACAATGAGCAGTTCTTC
TRBV6-1	.	TRBJ2-1	.	CASRKSGTGYNEQFF	TGTGCCAGCAGAAAGAGCGGGACAGGTTACAATGAGCAGTTCTTC
TRBV5-4	TRBD1	TRBJ1-1	.	CASSWGQGARTEAFF	TGTGCCAGCAGCTGGGGACAGGGGGCGCGGACTGAAGCTTTCTTT
TRBV28	.	TRBJ1-1	.	CASSLLGRTGAFF	TGTGCCAGCAGTTTGCTGGGGCGCACTGGAGCTTTCTTT